This T cell receptor (beta chain) was recovered during a study of cytomegalovirus exposure and HLA in healthy donors. Study context: One earlier analysis, a look at some 180 million T cells, found about 110 million unique TCR beta sequences.

Note on this clone: Its specificity is not known. The sample holds other DNA sequences that translate to the same CDR3.

The PCR employed 60 Vbeta primers together with 13 Jbeta primers. Assay used: immunoSEQ multiplex PCR; TCRdb lists only in-frame clones, some missing. The data contain some 150,000 clones, roughly four fifths of them singletons. General study findings and limits: Sequencing had likely introduced a cluster of highly shared sequence variants as an artifact. A later analysis showed TCR association rates differing by HLA locus, peaking at DRB1 and lowest at HLA-C. Immune exposure information available was restricted to CMV serostatus.

The CDR3 length is 15 residues. J was trimmed by 5 bases and V by 2 bases; bases with no gene match: 3. Germline V gives CDR1 SGHRS, CDR2 YFSETQ. The sample taken for sequencing was PBMCs. The chain employs TRBV5-1 and TRBJ2-5, with 13 bases that match TRBD2. The clonotype comes from a female donor in good health and CMV-seronegative. This chain's CDR3 is CASSLTSGGAETQYF. As DNA, the CDR3 is TGCGCCAGCAGCTTAACTAGCGGGGGGGCCGAGACCCAGTACTTC.